This T cell receptor (beta chain) was found in a study of T cells after yellow fever vaccination. Turning to the study itself: Researchers used SMART-Seq v4 Ultra Low Input to prepare fractions that had low cell numbers. Points from the study as a whole: Peak timing came faster in the weaker secondary response, day 5 versus 15. Subsequent booster samples again held most clones from primary vaccination (96% CD4, roughly 90% CD8).

This CDR3 has 15 amino acids. TCRdb recomputed calls from the 5' RACE reads with MiXCR, one row per CDR3 protein. This table has about 300,000 distinct CDR3 sequences, roughly 7% appearing once. A few counts support this clonotype. Its antigen is currently unknown. This TCR was sampled from a man aged 18 to 29 who received the YFV17D yellow fever vaccine. Sequencing used PBMCs, obtained about 49 days after the first yellow fever vaccination. The V gene is TRBV21-1, the J gene TRBJ2-7; TRBD2, as called in the table, went unchecked against the DNA. TRBV21-1 is a listed pseudogene. In DNA form, the CDR3 reads TGTGCCAGCAGCAAAGTTCTAGCGGGCTCCCAAGAGCAGTACTTC. It translates to CASSKVLAGSQEQYF.